This T cell receptor (beta chain) stems from a study of blood T cell repertoires in COVID-19. Some clones are missing from TCRdb's copy, which holds only in-frame ones; the method was immunoSEQ multiplex PCR. The sample shows 200,000 to 250,000 clones, roughly 84% of them seen only once. CDR3 length: 14 residues. V lost 2 bases, J lost 7 bases, and 12 bases lay in between. CDR1 is KGHSH and CDR2 is LQKENI in the germline V gene. This clone came up a few times. Sequencing input: peripheral blood. The rearrangement links TRBV18 to TRBJ1-5; no reliable D call. This TCR was sampled from a woman of 80 years or more with active or convalescent COVID-19. The CDR3 loop reads CASSPGRVVQPQHF. In DNA form, the CDR3 reads TGTGCCAGCTCACCAGGGAGGGTTGTGCAGCCCCAGCATTTT.